Sequencing of this TCR beta chain was carried out in a study of blood T cell repertoires in COVID-19. Across the whole study: Researchers got acute and convalescent COVID-19 samples from the United States, Italy and Spain. PBMCs, B-cell-depleted T cells, or T cells were the source of the cDNA or gDNA that made up the material.

Methods used by the authors: Counts of nucleated cells, estimated from reference gene primer amplification, were obtained. Clones were sequenced by immunoSEQ multiplex PCR, and TCRdb holds only the in-frame ones, with some missing. The D gene and trimming were derived from the DNA, and the V and J assignments and clone size from that table. The top ten clones hold 0.75% to 0.85% of a sample with about 420,000 clones, about 90% of them seen once. The CDR3 covers 13 residues. The V and J ends lost 4 bases and 8 bases, in that order; junction bases with no gene match: 5. Germline values: CDR1 MGHRA, CDR2 YSYEKL. Patients in Seattle were enrolled during active infection, then followed longitudinally.

This clonotype was sampled from a man aged 18 to 29 with COVID-19, enrolled during active disease. The sequencing sample was made of peripheral blood. The gene calls are TRBV4-1 and TRBJ2-1; 7 bases match TRBD1. CDR3 loop: CASSRTGVYEQFF. Written as DNA, the CDR3 is TGCGCCAGCAGCCGCACAGGGGTTTATGAGCAGTTCTTC.